Each of the 17 T cell receptor beta chains below was sequenced from the same sample in a study of cytomegalovirus exposure and HLA in healthy donors. The PCR had 60 Vbeta and 13 Jbeta primers. Using immunoSEQ multiplex PCR, the repertoire was profiled, and TCRdb retains in-frame clones only, with some absent. The data show roughly 100,000 clones, just over 70% seen once. The sequenced material came from PBMCs. The receptors were sampled from a boy aged 5-17 years in good health and CMV-seronegative.

The rearrangement links TRBV27 to TRBJ2-7, with 7 bases identical to TRBD2. Trimming at V came to 7 bases and at J to 1 base, leaving 31 bases not matched to a gene. This CDR3 spans 22 amino acids. Per the germline V gene, CDR1 is MNHEY and CDR2 is SMNVEV (reference sequence). The CDR3, as DNA: TGTGCCAGCATCCGCAGATGGGGGGGAGGACACAGCTACGTACTACAATCCTACGAGCAGTACTTC. This encodes CASIRRWGGGHSYVLQSYEQYF.

CDR3 amino acids: CASSLVASRGFQETQYF. The CDR3 DNA follows: TGCGCCAGCAGCTTGGTAGCTAGCAGGGGGTTCCAAGAGACCCAGTACTTC. The V and J genes are TRBV5-1 and TRBJ2-5, with 7 bases identical to TRBD1. After removal of 0 bases from V and 1 base from J, the junction contained 9 bases not matched to a gene. Germline values: CDR1 SGHRS, CDR2 YFSETQ. This CDR3 contains 17 residues.

This clone was recorded only once. The chain is built from TRBV7-9 and TRBJ2-1, with D possibly being TRBD2 (6 bases). In germline, CDR1 is SEHNR, CDR2 FQNEAQ (reference sequence). This CDR3 region has 15 residues. Trimming removed 0 bases at V and 7 bases at J, with 13 bases between. In nucleotides, the CDR3 is TGTGCCAGCAGCTTAGCCCCGGGAGCGGTTAATGAGCAGTTCTTC. Protein product: CASSLAPGAVNEQFF. Complete variable domain (other parts from reference TRBV7-9 and TRBJ2-1): DTGVSQNPRHKITKRGQNVTFRCDPISEHNRLYWYRQTLGQGPEFLTYFQNEAQLEKSRLLSDRFSAERPKGSFSTLEIQRTEQGDSAMYLCASSLAPGAVNEQFFGPGTRLTVL.

V gene TRBV27 combines with J gene TRBJ1-1; no firm D call. CDR1 is MNHEY and CDR2 is SMNVEV in the germline V gene (reference sequence). V was trimmed by 0 bases and J by 2 bases, leaving 7 bases between them. The CDR3 consists of 14 residues. As DNA, the CDR3 is TGTGCCAGCAGTTTATCGTCACTTAACACTGAAGCTTTCTTT. It translates to CASSLSSLNTEAFF.

The sample holds a few counts of this clone. At one end the junction does not follow the germline gene, possibly because of a read error. J is TRBJ1-1 and V is TRBV10-3; D unclear. Germline V lookup: CDR1 ENHRY, CDR2 SYGVKD. This CDR3 contains 14 residues. The DNA for the CDR3 is TGTGCCTTCAGAGAGGATGGGGAGACCGGTGAAGCTTTCTTT. Its translation: CAFREDGETGEAFF.

The chain recombines TRBV7-3 with TRBJ2-1, with D perhaps TRBD2 (6 bases). Trimming pared 5 bases from V and 5 bases from J, leaving 10 bases between. Germline V gives CDR1 SGHTA, CDR2 FQGTGA. This CDR3 is 13 amino acids long. The CDR3 DNA sequence: TGTGCCAGCAGCCCGACGGGGGACAATGAGCAGTTCTTC. Its protein product is CASSPTGDNEQFF.

V gene TRBV28 combines with J gene TRBJ2-3; 10 bases line up with TRBD1. This CDR3 has 16 amino acids. V lost 3 bases to trimming and J lost 2 bases; unmatched junction nucleotides: 5. Germline CDR1 MDHEN, CDR2 SYDVKM. CDR3 coding DNA: TGTGCCAGCAGTTTTGGGACAGGGGATTTCACAGATACGCAGTATTTT. Amino acids: CASSFGTGDFTDTQYF. Together with reference TRBV28 and TRBJ2-3, the CDR3 gives the full variable domain: DVKVTQSSRYLVKRTGEKVFLECVQDMDHENMFWYRQDPGLGLRLIYFSYDVKMKEKGDIPEGYSVSREKKERFSLILESASTNQTSMYLCASSFGTGDFTDTQYFGPGTRLTVL.

This clone was detected a few times. V usage is TRBV2 and J usage is TRBJ2-5; D is uncertain. This CDR3 is 11 amino acids long. V gave up 1 base and J gave up 7 bases, with 4 bases separating them. CDR1 SNHLY and CDR2 FYNNEI come from the germline V gene. This CDR3 is CASSEGATQYF. For the CDR3, the DNA is TGTGCCAGCAGTGAAGGGGCGACCCAGTACTTC.

This rearrangement joins TRBV25-1 to TRBJ2-7; D is uncertain. This CDR3 is built from 15 residues. Germline V gene lookup returns CDR1 MGHDK and CDR2 SYGVNS. Trimming cost V 1 base and J 0 bases, with 10 bases left between them. The CDR3 is CASSESRPSSYEQYF. CDR3 DNA sequence: TGTGCCAGCAGTGAATCCAGGCCAAGCTCCTACGAGCAGTACTTC.

The V gene is TRBV5-1, the J gene TRBJ2-5, with D possibly TRBD2 on 5 matching bases. In germline, CDR1 is SGHRS, CDR2 YFSETQ. The CDR3 totals 13 residues. Trimming pared 2 bases from V and 7 bases from J, leaving 12 bases between. CDR3 nucleotide sequence: TGCGCCAGCAGCTTCCAGGAGGTTGGGACCCAGTACTTC. This translates into CASSFQEVGTQYF.

V is TRBV7-2 and J is TRBJ1-2; 9 bases are a match to TRBD1. The trim removed 4 bases at V and 0 bases at J, leaving 3 bases unmatched. The CDR3 consists of 15 residues. Germline CDR1 is SGHTA and CDR2 is FQGNSA. For the CDR3, the DNA is TGTGCCAGCAGCTACGACAGGGGGGCTAACTATGGCTACACCTTC. This gives the protein CASSYDRGANYGYTF.

The rearrangement joins TRBV6-1 to TRBJ1-1, with D tentatively TRBD1 (5 bases). V lost 2 bases, J lost 3 bases, and 16 bases lay in between. Per the germline V gene, CDR1 is MNHNS and CDR2 is SASEGT. This CDR3 region has 16 residues. CDR3 DNA sequence: TGTGCCAGCAGTGAAAGAATATCTTGGGGCTACACTGAAGCTTTCTTT. It specifies CASSERISWGYTEAFF.

CDR3 coding DNA: TGTGCCAGCAGTTACTCGAATCGCGGGACTCAGGAAGGCTACACCTTC. Translation: CASSYSNRGTQEGYTF. V is TRBV6-5 and J is TRBJ1-2; the D gene is possibly TRBD1 (5 bases). The CDR3 length is 16 residues. V was trimmed by 0 bases and J by 8 bases, leaving 19 bases between them. Germline V lookup: CDR1 MNHEY, CDR2 SVGAGI.

A note on this clone: The CDR3 does not end in the conserved phenylalanine or tryptophan, so this is likely a read error. The chain joins TRBV12-5 to TRBJ2-3, with TRBD2 matching 7 bases. The V gene end was trimmed by 3 bases and the J gene end by 5 bases; junction bases not matched to a gene: 5. The CDR3 is made up of 14 amino acids. From germline, CDR1 is LGHNT and CDR2 FRNRAP. The CDR3 nucleotides read TGTGCTAGTGGTTTTAGCGGGTGGGAAGATACGCAGTATGTT. The encoded protein is CASGFSGWEDTQYV.

The chain recombines TRBV6-6 with TRBJ2-1, with D perhaps TRBD2 (6 bases). Trimming removed 0 bases from V and 2 bases from J, with 11 bases in between. In germline, CDR1 is MNHNY, CDR2 SVGAGI (reference sequence). The CDR3 contains 16 residues. The CDR3 sequence: CASSYSRGDPYNEQFF. DNA for the CDR3: TGTGCCAGCAGTTACTCGCGGGGTGACCCCTACAATGAGCAGTTCTTC.

This clone was observed a few times. The chain uses TRBV5-4 and TRBJ2-6; no clear D. Germline-derived CDR1 and CDR2 are SGHNT and YYREEE (reference sequence). V was clipped by 4 bases and J by 0 bases, with 17 bases between them. The CDR3 runs 18 residues. In DNA form, the CDR3 reads TGTGCCAGCAGCAGAGATCTCCTTAAAAACTCTGGGGCCAACGTCCTGACTTTC. The encoded protein is CASSRDLLKNSGANVLTF.

This chain connects TRBV5-4 to TRBJ1-2; weak D call: TRBD1 (5 bases). This CDR3 comprises 12 residues. Germline V gene sequence: CDR1 SGHNT, CDR2 YYREEE (reference sequence). V was clipped by 3 bases and J by 5 bases, with 8 bases between them. The CDR3 sequence: CASSSREYGYTF. The CDR3, as DNA: TGTGCCAGCAGCTCCAGGGAATATGGCTACACCTTC.